This TCR beta chain was captured by sequencing in a study of technical replicates of blood from several donors (dated by TCRdb to 2016 to 2017). On this clone: No cognate antigen has been identified for it. Nothing much larger sits one base from this clone, and base qualities are not available.

The method behind the library was the immunoSEQ multiplex PCR assay. This is the immuneACCESS table as TCRdb keeps it, with only in-frame sequences that have V and J called. A part of the clones is gone; compared with another copy, unresolved V genes explain less than half, and the rest is unexplained. Here the sample has about 89,000 clones; around 95% occur a single time. The ten largest clones represent approximately 0.24% of the sample. Reading the germline V gene gives CDR1 SGHNT and CDR2 YENEEA. Trimming removed 5 bases from V and 1 base from J; the gene matches leave 5 bases unexplained. The CDR3 starts with the cysteine, ends with the phenylalanine, and has 15 residues. The CDR3 DNA has 45 bases and is translated from base 1.

This receptor was obtained from a human donor in good health. What was sequenced was T cells isolated from PBMCs. The rearranged segments are TRBV11-3 and TRBJ2-7; 10 middle bases align to TRBD1. In nucleotide form, the sequence is TGTGCCAGCAGCCGGGGGACAGGGGAATCCTACGAGCAGTACTTC. This encodes CASSRGTGESYEQYF.